A single sample is the source of the 11 T cell receptor beta chains below, sequenced in a study of technical replicates of blood from a handful of donors. Clones were sequenced by immunoSEQ multiplex PCR, and TCRdb holds only the in-frame ones, with some missing. The data show under 35,000 clones, more than 80% seen once. The sample consisted of PBMCs. The receptors come from a human donor in good health. Some clones in this sample may be carry-over from other donors' samples.

The chain links TRBV11-3 to TRBJ2-7, with TRBD2 matching over 7 bases. V gave up 5 bases and J gave up 0 bases; unmatched junction bases: 4. The CDR3 spans 14 residues. The V gene's germline CDR1 is SGHNT and CDR2 YENEEA. The CDR3 loop is CASSPGLVSYEQYF. Written as DNA, the CDR3 is TGTGCCAGCAGCCCCGGACTAGTCTCCTACGAGCAGTACTTC.

This clone appeared once. The chain combines TRBV2 with TRBJ2-5; tentatively, D is TRBD1 (6 bases). CDR1 is SNHLY, CDR2 FYNNEI, per germline. The CDR3 has 11 amino acids. V was trimmed by 6 bases and J by 4 bases, leaving 6 bases between them. Written as DNA, the CDR3 is TGTGCCAGCAGACAGGGAGAGACCCAGTACTTC. It translates to CASRQGETQYF.

This rearrangement joins TRBV4-2 to TRBJ2-1; D is perhaps TRBD2 (5 bases). Germline CDR1 is LGHNA and CDR2 is YNFKEQ. There are 11 residues in the CDR3. V lost 4 bases and J lost 8, with 6 bases in between. The CDR3 loop reads CASSPGDEQFF. Written as DNA, the CDR3 is TGTGCCAGCAGCCCCGGGGATGAGCAGTTCTTC.

The chain links TRBV4-3 to TRBJ1-2; perhaps TRBD1 as D (5 bases). CDR3 length equals 13 residues. Germline CDR1 reads LGHNA; CDR2 reads YSLEER. Trimming pared 4 bases from V and 2 bases from J, leaving 8 bases between. As DNA, the CDR3 is TGCGCCAGCAGCCTGGGGGGGAACTATGGCTACACCTTC. It is translated as CASSLGGNYGYTF.

This clone was detected once. The genes are TRBV7-3 and TRBJ2-1; weak D call: TRBD2 (5 bases). The germline V gene has CDR1 SGHTA and CDR2 FQGTGA. The CDR3 runs to 14 residues. Trimming removed 0 bases from V and 7 bases from J, with 10 bases in between. DNA of the CDR3: TGTGCCAGCAGCTTAACTGACTATCGAAATGAGCAGTTCTTC. Translating it yields CASSLTDYRNEQFF.

The chain has TRBV5-6 and TRBJ1-5, with D possibly matching TRBD1 (5 bases). The germline V gene encodes CDR1 SGHDT and CDR2 YYEEEE. The germline V and J ends were trimmed by 4 bases and 6 bases, with 20 bases remaining between them. CDR3 length: 16 amino acids. CDR3 DNA: TGTGCCAGCAGCCTTGGGGGGACCCTGGCGGGTCAGCCCCAGCATTTT. Encoded protein: CASSLGGTLAGQPQHF.

V is TRBV5-1 and J is TRBJ1-1, with D tentatively TRBD1 (5 bases). The germline gives CDR1 SGHRS, CDR2 YFSETQ. The CDR3 sequence is 14 residues long. V lost 0 bases and J lost 6, with 12 bases in between. CDR3 amino acids: CASSLGAGGAEAFF. CDR3 bases: TGCGCCAGCAGCTTGGGGGCCGGGGGGGCTGAAGCTTTCTTT. The whole variable domain, remainder taken from reference TRBV5-1 and TRBJ1-1, is KAGVTQTPRYLIKTRGQQVTLSCSPISGHRSVSWYQQTPGQGLQFLFEYFSETQRNKGNFPGRFSGRQFSNSRSEMNVSTLELGDSALYLCASSLGAGGAEAFFGQGTRLTVV.

J is TRBJ1-2 and V is TRBV6-1, with a tentative D call TRBD1 (6 bases). This CDR3 has 14 residues. Germline V gene lookup returns CDR1 MNHNS and CDR2 SASEGT. Trimming pared 6 bases from V and 3 bases from J, leaving 14 bases between. CDR3 region: CASRTGTLHYGYTF. The CDR3, as DNA: TGTGCCAGCAGAACCGGGACATTGCACTATGGCTACACCTTC.

This CDR3 reads CASTGSGQHYGYTF. CDR3 bases: TGTGCCAGCACCGGATCGGGACAGCACTATGGCTACACCTTC. The chain combines TRBV9 with TRBJ1-2; 7 bases align to TRBD1. The germline CDR1 and CDR2 sequences are SGDLS and YYNGEE. J was trimmed by 3 bases and V by 6 bases; bases with no gene match: 8. The CDR3 totals 14 residues.

This clone was picked up one time. The rearrangement uses TRBV6-1 and TRBJ2-3; tentatively, D is TRBD1 (6 bases). Germline assignment: CDR1 MNHNS and CDR2 SASEGT. The CDR3 extends over 15 amino acids. V gave up 2 bases and J gave up 6 bases, with 15 bases separating them. CDR3: CASSEKGEPPDTQYF. CDR3 bases: TGTGCCAGCAGTGAAAAGGGGGAGCCCCCGGATACGCAGTATTTT.

V is TRBV2 and J is TRBJ2-4, with a possible D match to TRBD2 (6 bases). Looked up from germline, CDR1 is SNHLY and CDR2 is FYNNEI. This CDR3 is 15 amino acids long. V lost 6 bases and J 7 bases, leaving 19 bases between the germline ends. CDR3: CASSRTTARVNIQYF. CDR3 bases: TGTGCCAGCAGCCGGACTACAGCAAGAGTGAACATTCAGTACTTC.